These 22 T cell receptor beta chains originate from one sample sequenced in a study of sequential checkpoint blockade in melanoma. The protocol was immunoSEQ multiplex PCR, while the TCRdb copy is restricted to in-frame clones and leaves out a portion. Of 25,000 to 30,000 clones listed, 83% were seen once; the top ten hold less than 20%. Described treatment: randomized to nivolumab then ipilimumab (arm A) or the reverse (arm B). The material sequenced was CD8+ T cells sorted from blood (inferred from file names), taken from a patient given nivolumab and ipilimumab in sequence. These receptor sequences come from a human donor with melanoma.

This clone is medium-sized by share. The CDR3 reads CASSLATVGEQYF. In DNA, the CDR3 is TGTGCCAGCAGCTTAGCGACAGTCGGCGAGCAGTACTTC. The chain has TRBV7-9 and TRBJ2-7; TRBD1 might be the D (5 bases). The germline gives CDR1 SEHNR, CDR2 FQNEAQ (reference sequence). This CDR3 contains 13 residues. Trimming took off 0 bases at V and 6 bases at J, with 9 bases between the two ends. Full variable domain (rest looked up from reference TRBV7-9 and TRBJ2-7): DTGVSQNPRHKITKRGQNVTFRCDPISEHNRLYWYRQTLGQGPEFLTYFQNEAQLEKSRLLSDRFSAERPKGSFSTLEIQRTEQGDSAMYLCASSLATVGEQYFGPGTRLTVT.

This clone has a single count. This chain links TRBV27 with TRBJ2-5; D might be TRBD1 (7 bases). The J call is uncertain, as TRBJ2-7 better fits the DNA end. Germline V gives CDR1 MNHEY, CDR2 SMNVEV (reference sequence). The CDR3 has 14 amino acids. The CDR3 region has the DNA TGTGCCAGCAGTTCGATCAGGGGGGCCTACGAGCAGTACTTC. Translating gives CASSSIRGAYEQYF.

V is TRBV9 and J is TRBJ1-1; the match to TRBD1 covers 7 bases. The CDR3 is 15 residues long. With 2 bases clipped from V and 2 bases from J, the junction kept 6 bases outside the gene matches. The germline CDR1 and CDR2 sequences are SGDLS and YYNGEE. In DNA, the CDR3 is TGTGCCAGCAGCGTGGTAGGGGGCCCCAACACTGAAGCTTTCTTT. This gives the protein CASSVVGGPNTEAFF. Using reference TRBV9 and TRBJ1-1 for the parts outside the CDR3, the full variable domain is DSGVTQTPKHLITATGQRVTLRCSPRSGDLSVYWYQQSLDQGLQFLIQYYNGEERAKGNILERFSAQQFPDLHSELNLSSLELGDSALYFCASSVVGGPNTEAFFGQGTRLTVV.

V gene TRBV5-4 combines with J gene TRBJ1-4, with D tentatively TRBD1 (5 bases). V was shortened by 3 bases and J by 0 bases, with 12 bases between the two germline ends. The germline V gene encodes CDR1 SGHNT and CDR2 YYREEE (reference sequence). This CDR3 has 16 amino acids. The CDR3 nucleotides are TGTGCCAGCAGCTGGGGGGGGGACGCAACTAATGAAAAACTGTTTTTT. Amino acid sequence: CASSWGGDATNEKLFF.

V and J are TRBV28 and TRBJ2-7, with 8 positions matching TRBD1. Germline V gene data show CDR1 as MDHEN and CDR2 as SYDVKM. The CDR3 sequence is 14 residues long. V was pared by 6 bases and J by 9 bases, with 13 bases of the junction left unmatched. Here the CDR3 DNA reads TGTGCCAGCAGCCCCTTGTCAGGGGGCGCAGCGCAGTACTTC. Translation: CASSPLSGGAAQYF. The full variable domain, completed using reference TRBV28 and TRBJ2-7, is DVKVTQSSRYLVKRTGEKVFLECVQDMDHENMFWYRQDPGLGLRLIYFSYDVKMKEKGDIPEGYSVSREKKERFSLILESASTNQTSMYLCASSPLSGGAAQYFGPGTRLTVT.

The genes are TRBV6-5 and TRBJ1-1; D not certain. Between the trimmed V and J ends, which lost 0 bases and 1 base, there was a span of 9 bases. This CDR3 is 15 amino acids long. Germline V gene sequence: CDR1 MNHEY, CDR2 SVGAGI. In DNA, the CDR3 is TGTGCCAGCAGTTACTCGCAGGCGGGGAACACTGAAGCTTTCTTT. It yields the protein CASSYSQAGNTEAFF.

The genes are TRBV7-9 and TRBJ1-1, with D unresolved. Trimming took 4 bases from V and 1 from J, leaving 7 bases between them. CDR3 length equals 13 residues. Germline values: CDR1 SEHNR, CDR2 FQNEAQ (reference sequence). The CDR3 DNA reads as TGTGCCAGCAGCTCGACATGGAACACTGAAGCTTTCTTT. The encoded protein is CASSSTWNTEAFF.

The V call is TRBV5-4, the J call TRBJ2-2; the match to TRBD1 covers 10 bases. The CDR3 extends over 19 amino acids. Germline-derived CDR1 and CDR2 are SGHNT and YYREEE (reference sequence). Trimming took 0 bases from V and 0 from J; bases not matched to a gene: 8. CDR3 protein: CASSLGQGASFTNTGELFF. In nucleotides, the CDR3 is TGTGCCAGCAGCTTGGGACAGGGGGCTTCTTTTACGAACACCGGGGAGCTGTTTTTT. Variable domain in full (rest from reference TRBV5-4 and TRBJ2-2): ETGVTQSPTHLIKTRGQQVTLRCSSQSGHNTVSWYQQALGQGPQFIFQYYREEENGRGNFPPRFSGLQFPNYSSELNVNALELDDSALYLCASSLGQGASFTNTGELFFGEGSRLTVL.

The chain combines TRBV5-1 with TRBJ2-5; D is possibly TRBD2 (6 bases). This CDR3 comprises 15 residues. V was clipped by 4 bases and J by 0 bases, with 13 bases between them. Germline-derived CDR1 and CDR2 are SGHRS and YFSETQ. The DNA for the CDR3 is TGCGCCAGCAGCCCCGAAGGACTATACCAAGAGACCCAGTACTTC. It specifies CASSPEGLYQETQYF.

The chain links TRBV27 to TRBJ2-1; D is undetermined. V lost 6 bases and J lost 2, with 14 bases in between. In germline, CDR1 is MNHEY, CDR2 SMNVEV (reference sequence). The CDR3 covers 15 residues. CDR3 amino acids: CASSPMGITYNEQFF. CDR3 in DNA: TGTGCCAGCAGCCCTATGGGCATCACCTACAATGAGCAGTTCTTC.

This chain links TRBV27 with TRBJ2-7, with TRBD2 identical over 7 bases. Unmatched junction bases numbered 5, after V lost 3 bases and J lost 6 bases. The germline V gene encodes CDR1 MNHEY and CDR2 SMNVEV (reference sequence). The CDR3 extends over 13 amino acids. The CDR3 DNA follows: TGTGCCAGCAGTTTCGGACCGGGGGGCGAGCAGTACTTC. As protein: CASSFGPGGEQYF.

In DNA form, the CDR3 reads TGTGCCAGCACCCCGGGACTAGCGGGAGGGCCTGCAGATACGCAGTATTTT. It encodes CASTPGLAGGPADTQYF. The chain recombines TRBV2 with TRBJ2-3; 16 bases match TRBD2. V lost 7 bases and J lost 4; bases outside the gene matches: 8. This CDR3 comprises 17 residues. Germline V gene lookup returns CDR1 SNHLY and CDR2 FYNNEI.

The CDR3 spells CASSSGLDSNQPQHF. As DNA, the CDR3 is TGTGCCAGCAGCTCCGGACTCGATAGCAATCAGCCCCAGCATTTT. The genes are TRBV7-9 and TRBJ1-5; unclear D gene. The germline gives CDR1 SEHNR, CDR2 FQNEAQ (reference sequence). The CDR3 runs to 15 residues. V dropped 4 bases and J dropped 0 bases, with 10 bases sitting between them.

The chain links TRBV4-3 to TRBJ1-5, with D maybe TRBD1 (5 bases). The V and J ends lost 0 bases and 7 bases respectively, with 13 bases between them. Germline CDR1 LGHNA, CDR2 YSLEER. The CDR3 consists of 15 residues. CDR3 sequence (DNA): TGCGCCAGCAGCCAAGACAGGGAAGGGTACCAGCCCCAGCATTTT. It codes for CASSQDREGYQPQHF.

A few counts support this clone. The chain has TRBV27 and TRBJ1-5, with D perhaps matching TRBD1 (6 bases). The CDR3 is made up of 14 amino acids. The V and J ends lost 5 bases and 7 bases respectively, with 15 bases between them. Germline lookup yields CDR1 MNHEY and CDR2 SMNVEV (reference sequence). The CDR3 here is CASSKQGNDQPQHF. In DNA, the CDR3 is TGTGCCAGCAGTAAACAGGGAAATGACCAGCCCCAGCATTTT.

J is TRBJ2-3 and V is TRBV6-1; the D gene is possibly TRBD1 (5 bases). Germline V gene sequence: CDR1 MNHNS, CDR2 SASEGT. The length of the CDR3 is 13 residues. Trimming shortened V by 3 bases and J by 6 bases, and 10 bases separated the two germline ends. The CDR3 nucleotides read TGTGCCAGCAGTGAGGGGCCCCGGGATACGCAGTATTTT. Protein: CASSEGPRDTQYF.

The chain carries TRBV7-2 and TRBJ2-7; 8 bases agree with TRBD1. The CDR3 sequence is 15 residues long. V was pared by 4 bases and J by 3 bases, with 8 bases of the junction left unmatched. Germline CDR1 is SGHTA and CDR2 is FQGNSA. CDR3: CASSSTGEILYEQYF. In nucleotides, the CDR3 is TGTGCCAGCAGCTCGACAGGGGAAATCCTCTACGAGCAGTACTTC. Complete variable domain (other parts from reference TRBV7-2 and TRBJ2-7): GAGVSQSPSNKVTEKGKDVELRCDPISGHTALYWYRQSLGQGLEFLIYFQGNSAPDKSGLPSDRFSAERTGGSVSTLTIQRTQQEDSAVYLCASSSTGEILYEQYFGPGTRLTVT.

This chain connects TRBV28 to TRBJ2-2; tentatively, D is TRBD1 (6 bases). Germline CDR1 reads MDHEN; CDR2 reads SYDVKM. The CDR3 loop spans 14 amino acids. V gave up 6 bases and J gave up 6 bases, with 14 bases separating them. In nucleotides, the CDR3 is TGTGCCAGCAGCAACTCAAACAGGGCCGGGGAGCTGTTTTTT. Protein product: CASSNSNRAGELFF. Based on the CDR3 plus reference TRBV28 and TRBJ2-2, the full variable domain is DVKVTQSSRYLVKRTGEKVFLECVQDMDHENMFWYRQDPGLGLRLIYFSYDVKMKEKGDIPEGYSVSREKKERFSLILESASTNQTSMYLCASSNSNRAGELFFGEGSRLTVL.

The chain uses TRBV4-1 and TRBJ1-6; D uncertain. From germline, CDR1 is MGHRA and CDR2 YSYEKL. The CDR3 is 14 amino acids. Trimming pared 0 bases from V and 10 bases from J, leaving 10 bases between. The CDR3 loop reads CASSQEFGASPLHF. DNA for the CDR3: TGCGCCAGCAGCCAAGAATTTGGAGCGTCACCCCTCCACTTT.

This clone appeared once. The chain is built from TRBV9 and TRBJ2-1, with D perhaps TRBD2 (6 bases). V shed 0 bases and J shed 3 bases, with 13 bases lying between them. Germline V gives CDR1 SGDLS, CDR2 YYNGEE. This CDR3 comprises 16 residues. The CDR3: CASSVGGSGGYNEQFF. The CDR3 region has the DNA TGTGCCAGCAGCGTAGGGGGTAGCGGAGGCTACAATGAGCAGTTCTTC. The complete variable domain, with remaining parts taken from reference TRBV9 and TRBJ2-1, reads DSGVTQTPKHLITATGQRVTLRCSPRSGDLSVYWYQQSLDQGLQFLIQYYNGEERAKGNILERFSAQQFPDLHSELNLSSLELGDSALYFCASSVGGSGGYNEQFFGPGTRLTVL.

V usage is TRBV18 and J usage is TRBJ2-7; the D gene is possibly TRBD2 (5 bases). The CDR3 is 14 residues long. Trimming removed 6 bases from V and 3 bases from J, with 15 bases in between. Germline V CDR1 and CDR2: KGHSH, LQKENI. CDR3 bases: TGTGCCAGCTCTGAGGGCATTCCGATCTACGAGCAGTACTTC. Translation gives CASSEGIPIYEQYF. The full variable domain, completed using reference TRBV18 and TRBJ2-7, is NAGVMQNPRHLVRRRGQEARLRCSPMKGHSHVYWYRQLPEEGLKFMVYLQKENIIDESGMPKERFSAEFPKEGPSILRIQQVVRGDSAAYFCASSEGIPIYEQYFGPGTRLTVT.

This rearrangement joins TRBV4-1 to TRBJ1-1; 9 positions agree with TRBD1. Trimming cost V 1 base and J 4 bases; bases outside gene matches: 7. This CDR3 is built from 16 residues. Germline V gene sequence: CDR1 MGHRA, CDR2 YSYEKL. The chain's CDR3 is CASSQVGQGRRTEAFF. The CDR3 DNA reads TGCGCCAGCAGCCAAGTGGGACAGGGAAGACGCACTGAAGCTTTCTTT.